The rows below give T cell receptor beta chains drawn from one sample of a study of CD8 T cells in ankylosing spondylitis. TCRdb itself ran the 5' RACE reads through MiXCR, one entry per CDR3 protein. Of hundreds of thousands of distinct CDR3 sequences listed, 10% to 15% were seen once; the top ten hold roughly 0.51%. Input material: blood, either unsorted or a sorted T cell fraction (not recorded which). Source of these receptors: a male donor with ankylosing spondylitis. Each CDR3 is given with its conserved first and last residue. D genes are given only for firm matches.

TRBD1	TRBV5-1	TRBJ2-7	CACRQGNYEQYF
NA	TRBV20-1	TRBJ1-2	CSARDQWLDSRGYTF
NA	TRBV4-2	TRBJ1-1	CASSQDGPNTEAFF
TRBD1	TRBV4-3	TRBJ2-7	CASSQDTGQGRRGEQYF
NA	TRBV29-1	TRBJ2-2	CSALGLPGDTGELFF
TRBD1	TRBV6-5	TRBJ1-1	CASSYRVTGVIGAFF
TRBD1	TRBV10-3	TRBJ2-3	CAISTTGWVDTQYF
NA	TRBV2	TRBJ2-7	CATGQSYEQYF
TRBD1	TRBV10-3	TRBJ2-1	CAISDALPHTGGGYNEQFF
NA	TRBV18	TRBJ2-1	CASSPILGGQYYNEQFF
NA	TRBV6-2/TRBV6-3	TRBJ1-2	CASSYGDAGGYTF
TRBD1	TRBV5-1	TRBJ1-2	CASSDTPGTGPGYTF
NA	TRBV11-2	TRBJ2-1	CASSRLNEQFF
NA	TRBV9	TRBJ2-3	CASSVVTGSGDTQYF
NA	TRBV7-2	TRBJ1-2	CASSLDPGRRTWGYTF
NA	TRBV25-1	TRBJ2-1	CASCKRGGYNEQFF
NA	TRBV4-3	TRBJ2-7	CASSPRVETHYEQYF
TRBD1	TRBV29-1	TRBJ2-5	CSVRQGTETQYF
TRBD1	TRBV6-1	TRBJ1-4	CASSPGQGWGGKLFF
TRBD1	TRBV10-3	TRBJ2-1	CAISARGPYNEQFF
TRBD2	TRBV20-1	TRBJ2-1	CSAPSRTRGRDEQFF
NA	TRBV29-1	TRBJ2-1	CSVVYGYNEQFF
TRBD1	TRBV20-1	TRBJ1-5	CSASGTGKQPQHF
TRBD2	TRBV10-3	TRBJ2-7	CAISGAGLAGDSSSYEQYF
NA	TRBV5-1	TRBJ2-5	CASSTGQSPGETQYF
NA	TRBV10-3	TRBJ2-5	CAISAETSYQETQYF
NA	TRBV29-1	TRBJ2-3	CSVVEQGSTDTQYF
TRBD1	TRBV7-6	TRBJ2-5	CASSKGQGKSFETQYF
NA	TRBV5-1	TRBJ1-1	CASSPLMNTEAFF
TRBD2	TRBV20-1	TRBJ2-2	CSAIASGRTGELFF
TRBD2	TRBV7-2	TRBJ2-3	CASSLYSGDTDTQYF
NA	TRBV18	TRBJ2-5	CASSPLQDQETQYF
NA	TRBV4-3	TRBJ1-2	CASSHGGTGRGYTF
NA	TRBV6-1	TRBJ2-5	CASSEWRGPETQYF
NA	TRBV3-1	TRBJ1-1	CASSDLFSENTEAFF
TRBD1	TRBV7-3	TRBJ1-6	CASSASGQAISPLHF
NA	TRBV20-1	TRBJ2-7	CSAVRGGASYEQYF
NA	TRBV5-1	TRBJ2-5	CASSLAQGSVTQYF
NA	TRBV28	TRBJ1-5	CASRIDRQIFNQPQHF
NA	TRBV29-1	TRBJ2-5	CSVGVGPRETQYF
NA	TRBV12-5	TRBJ2-2	CASGLGPATGELFF
NA	TRBV20-1	TRBJ2-7	CSASVRGAYEQYF
NA	TRBV4-1	TRBJ2-3	CASSQDGNTDTQYF
TRBD2	TRBV6-5	TRBJ2-7	CASSFRTSGGNYEQYF
NA	TRBV5-1	TRBJ2-4	CASSPRSLGNIQYF
TRBD2	TRBV20-1	TRBJ2-5	CCADLVAGGPRETQYF
NA	TRBV7-8	TRBJ2-5	CASSSRSYQETQYF
TRBD2	TRBV7-2	TRBJ2-7	CASSVGLAGPSYEQYF
NA	TRBV5-1	TRBJ1-4	CASSFQGGFREKLFF
NA	TRBV6-5	TRBJ1-1	CASSYSPQPNTEAFF
TRBD1	TRBV9	TRBJ2-1	CASSVDGQGFINEQFF